The 27 T cell receptor beta chains presented below share a single source sample, sequenced in a study of blood T cell repertoires in COVID-19. Clones were read by immunoSEQ multiplex PCR, and TCRdb kept only the in-frame ones, dropping some. The sample has around 150,000 clones, over 75% seen once. The sequencing input was PBMCs or T cells enriched from blood (not recorded which). Receptors were obtained from a middle-aged man who had recovered from COVID-19.

V usage is TRBV5-3 and J usage is TRBJ1-4; D may be TRBD1 (5 bases). TRBV5-3 is an ORF, with its function uncertain. Trimming took 5 bases from V and 5 from J, leaving 16 bases between them. CDR3 size: 15 residues. The CDR3 protein is CARRSTDLLNEKLFF. The CDR3 DNA is TGTGCCAGAAGGTCGACAGACCTATTGAATGAAAAACTGTTTTTT.

A single count supports this clone. The chain has TRBV7-6 and TRBJ2-2; 8 bases are a match to TRBD1. V lost 5 bases to trimming and J lost 6 bases; unmatched junction nucleotides: 8. Germline loops: CDR1 SGHVS, CDR2 FNYEAQ. The CDR3 is 15 residues long. CDR3 region: CASSARTGFAGELFF. CDR3 nucleotide sequence: TGTGCCAGCAGCGCAAGGACAGGGTTCGCCGGGGAGCTGTTTTTT.

The rearrangement joins TRBV3-1 (or the pseudogene TRBV3-2) to TRBJ2-2, with 11 bases fitting TRBD2. This CDR3 comprises 16 residues. The germline gives CDR1 LGHDT, CDR2 YNNKEL (reference sequence). Trimming removed 4 bases from V and 6 bases from J; junction bases left unmatched: 7. In nucleotides, the CDR3 is TGTGCCAGCAGCCCCATAGCGGGGGGGCGGGCCGGGGAGCTGTTTTTT. Its protein product is CASSPIAGGRAGELFF.

This sequence joins TRBV7-3 and TRBJ2-2; 11 bases are shared with TRBD1. The V segment lost 1 base and the J segment 6 bases; nucleotides outside the gene matches: 7. The CDR3 totals 17 residues. Germline V gene sequence: CDR1 SGHTA, CDR2 FQGTGA. The DNA of the CDR3 is TGTGCCAGCAGCTTAATCGTGGGACAGGGGGTCCCCGGGGAGCTGTTTTTT. It specifies CASSLIVGQGVPGELFF.

This clone was found a few times. The genes are TRBV10-2 and TRBJ1-1; the D gene is possibly TRBD1 (6 bases). This CDR3 comprises 16 residues. The germline V and J ends were trimmed by 6 bases and 2 bases, with 19 bases remaining between them. In germline, CDR1 is WSHSY, CDR2 SAAADI. The CDR3 region has the DNA TGCGCCAGCAGCCGCTCTGGACAGCCCAAAAACACTGAAGCTTTCTTT. It codes for CASSRSGQPKNTEAFF.

This clone was seen only a few times. V is TRBV7-9 and J is TRBJ1-1, with 7 bases lining up with TRBD1. V trimming: 5 bases; J trimming: 7 bases; junction bases outside the gene matches: 4. This CDR3 has 12 amino acids. Germline loops: CDR1 SEHNR, CDR2 FQNEAQ (reference sequence). In nucleotides, the CDR3 is TGTGCCAGCAGCCCCACAGGGGTTGAAGCTTTCTTT. It translates to CASSPTGVEAFF.

The chain uses TRBV5-8 and TRBJ2-7; D gene uncertain. V lost 4 bases and J lost 3, with 5 bases in between. Germline V gene data show CDR1 as SGHTS and CDR2 as YDEGEE. The CDR3 contains 11 residues. The CDR3 nucleotides are TGTGCCAGCAGCCGTTACTACGAGCAGTACTTC. Residues: CASSRYYEQYF.

The chain recombines TRBV6-4 with TRBJ2-1, with TRBD1 as a possible D gene (6 bases). Germline lookup yields CDR1 MRHNA and CDR2 SNTAGT. CDR3 length: 11 amino acids. Trimming took off 10 bases at V and 10 bases at J, with 14 bases between the two ends. This chain's CDR3 is CATPGDCEQFF. CDR3 nucleotides: TGTGCCACCCCAGGGGATTGCGAGCAGTTCTTC.

The CDR3 coding sequence is TGCGCCAGCAGACCTGACAGCTCCGCAACTAATGAAAAACTGTTTTTT. Translated, it gives CASRPDSSATNEKLFF. The V and J genes are TRBV5-1 and TRBJ1-4, with D perhaps matching TRBD1 (5 bases). Trimming left V 5 bases short and J 0 bases short, with 14 bases between. The germline CDR1 and CDR2 sequences are SGHRS and YFSETQ. This CDR3 is 16 amino acids long.

This clone was observed a few times. The rearrangement joins TRBV5-6 to TRBJ1-5; 11 nucleotides match TRBD1. The CDR3 contains 18 residues. After removal of 4 bases from V and 1 base from J, the junction contained 10 bases not matched to a gene. The germline gives CDR1 SGHDT, CDR2 YYEEEE. The CDR3 is CASSRRGTGGWSNQPQHF. The CDR3 DNA is TGTGCCAGCAGCCGTCGCGGGACAGGGGGTTGGAGCAATCAGCCCCAGCATTTT.

This clone came up a few times. The chain couples TRBV5-1 to TRBJ2-5; 7 positions agree with TRBD2. The V and J ends lost 0 bases and 5 bases, in that order; junction bases with no gene match: 10. The CDR3 is made up of 16 amino acids. CDR1 and CDR2 from the germline V gene are SGHRS and YFSETQ. The CDR3 spells CASSLEGRGGLETQYF. The CDR3 DNA sequence: TGCGCCAGCAGCTTGGAAGGCCGCGGGGGACTGGAGACCCAGTACTTC.

The chain links TRBV6-4 to TRBJ2-1; 7 nucleotides line up with TRBD1. Germline V gene lookup returns CDR1 MRHNA and CDR2 SNTAGT. The CDR3 extends over 15 amino acids. V shed 5 bases, J shed 4 bases, and the junction held 8 bases outside the gene matches. CDR3 nucleotide sequence: TGTGCCAGCAGTACGGAACAGGGGTCTTACAATGAGCAGTTCTTC. This encodes CASSTEQGSYNEQFF.

This clone was recorded at least ten times. The chain couples TRBV15 to TRBJ1-5; D is possibly TRBD1 (5 bases). V gave up 3 bases and J gave up 7 bases, with 13 bases separating them. The CDR3 consists of 14 residues. Germline V gives CDR1 LNHNV, CDR2 YYDKDF (reference sequence). CDR3 sequence (DNA): TGTGCCACCAGCAGGTCCACAGGCAGGCAGCCCCAGCATTTT. Its protein product is CATSRSTGRQPQHF.

Here the CDR3 reads CASSSGGESDTQYF. DNA of the CDR3: TGTGCCAGCAGTAGCGGGGGGGAGTCGGATACGCAGTATTTT. V is TRBV6-5 and J is TRBJ2-3; 10 nucleotides agree with TRBD2. CDR1 is MNHEY and CDR2 is SVGAGI in the germline V gene. Losses at the gene ends were 5 bases for V and 6 bases for J; bases not matched to a gene: 5. CDR3 length equals 14 residues.

The chain uses TRBV11-2 and TRBJ2-2; D gene ambiguous. The CDR3 has 13 amino acids. Trimming removed 3 bases at V and 6 bases at J, with 8 bases between. Per the germline V gene, CDR1 is SGHAT and CDR2 is FQNNGV. Written as DNA, the CDR3 is TGTGCCAGCAGCTTCCAGGCAGCCGGGGAGCTGTTTTTT. As protein: CASSFQAAGELFF.

The chain recombines TRBV6-1 with TRBJ2-7, with 7 bases fitting TRBD2. V lost 4 bases, J lost 2 bases, and 14 bases stayed unmatched. The CDR3 loop spans 17 amino acids. Germline lookup yields CDR1 MNHNS and CDR2 SASEGT. The CDR3 DNA follows: TGTGCCAGCAGTGCCAGAGGAGCGGGGACGTTAACCTACGAGCAGTACGTC. It yields the protein CASSARGAGTLTYEQYV.

This chain connects TRBV7-8 to TRBJ1-5; TRBD1 agrees at 12 bases. Trimming cost V 0 bases and J 13 bases; bases outside gene matches: 10. There are 16 residues in the CDR3. Germline values: CDR1 SGHVS, CDR2 FQNEAQ. The CDR3: CASSLASGTGGVYQHF. CDR3 DNA sequence: TGTGCCAGCAGCTTAGCCTCCGGGACAGGGGGCGTATATCAGCATTTT. Full variable domain (remainder filled in from reference TRBV7-8 and TRBJ1-5): GAGVSQSPRYKVAKRGQDVALRCDPISGHVSLFWYQQALGQGPEFLTYFQNEAQLDKSGLPSDRFFAERPEGSVSTLKIQRTQQEDSAVYLCASSLASGTGGVYQHFGDGTRLSIL.

V gene TRBV18 combines with J gene TRBJ1-3; D call uncertain. The ends were cut back, 3 bases at V and 2 bases at J, with 17 bases in the middle. CDR3 size: 17 residues. Germline V gene sequence: CDR1 KGHSH, CDR2 LQKENI. CDR3 DNA sequence: TGTGCCAGCTCACCCCCTGGCCAGGCCTTCCCTGGAAACACCATATATTTT. This sequence encodes CASSPPGQAFPGNTIYF.

This clone was counted a few times. The chain has TRBV5-8 and TRBJ1-5; 11 nucleotides line up with TRBD1. V lost 4 bases and J lost 11; bases outside the gene matches: 17. The CDR3 runs to 17 residues. Germline lookup yields CDR1 SGHTS and CDR2 YDEGEE. CDR3 sequence: CASSGGQGASRILAQHF. As DNA, the CDR3 is TGTGCCAGCAGCGGTGGACAGGGGGCGAGCCGGATTCTGGCCCAGCATTTT.

The chain carries TRBV9 and TRBJ1-1, with D maybe TRBD1 (5 bases). The CDR3 consists of 14 residues. Trimming cost V 3 bases and J 1 base, with 10 bases left between them. Germline V gene sequence: CDR1 SGDLS, CDR2 YYNGEE. The CDR3 loop reads CASSAWGENTEAFF. The CDR3 coding sequence is TGTGCCAGCAGCGCCTGGGGGGAGAACACTGAAGCTTTCTTT.

The chain joins TRBV7-6 to TRBJ2-1, with 7 bases fitting TRBD2. The CDR3 has 13 amino acids. Trimming cost V 6 bases and J 8 bases; bases outside gene matches: 7. The V gene's germline CDR1 is SGHVS and CDR2 FNYEAQ. DNA of the CDR3: TGTGCCAGCAGTCCCGCGGGGGTCCATGAGCAGTTCTTC. It is translated as CASSPAGVHEQFF.

The V and J genes are TRBV19 and TRBJ1-2; 7 bases fit TRBD1. The CDR3 extends over 13 amino acids. The trim removed 2 bases at V and 4 bases at J, leaving 1 base unmatched. Germline V gene data show CDR1 as LNHDA and CDR2 as SQIVND (reference sequence). CDR3 sequence reads: CASSIQGGYGYTF. Here the CDR3 DNA reads TGTGCCAGTAGTATACAGGGGGGCTATGGCTACACCTTC.

The chain couples TRBV5-1 to TRBJ2-4; TRBD2 matches at 13 bases. V shed 4 bases and J 5 bases; nucleotides not matched to a gene: 6. The germline V gene has CDR1 SGHRS and CDR2 YFSETQ. The CDR3 length is 16 residues. The CDR3 is CASSRGLAGRENIQYF. For the CDR3, the DNA is TGCGCCAGCAGCCGGGGACTAGCGGGGAGGGAAAACATTCAGTACTTC.

V usage is TRBV28 and J usage is TRBJ1-1, with TRBD1 matching 7 bases. The CDR3 runs 15 residues. V was clipped by 4 bases and J by 4 bases; unmatched bases: 9. Per germline, CDR1 MDHEN and CDR2 SYDVKM. In DNA, the CDR3 is TGTGCCAGCAGTTCCCCGACAGGGTTTGCCACTGAAGCTTTCTTT. This codes for CASSSPTGFATEAFF.

The chain carries TRBV19 and TRBJ1-5, with TRBD1 matching over 7 bases. Germline CDR1 and CDR2: LNHDA and SQIVND (reference sequence). Trimming at V came to 7 bases and at J to 2 bases, leaving 2 bases not matched to a gene. This CDR3 region has 13 residues. CDR3 DNA sequence: TGTGCCAGTACCGACAGGGGCAATCAGCCCCAGCATTTT. Residues: CASTDRGNQPQHF.

V and J are TRBV5-1 and TRBJ2-3, with 9 bases that match TRBD2. This CDR3 has 16 residues. V was clipped by 4 bases and J by 4 bases; unmatched bases: 10. Germline V CDR1 and CDR2: SGHRS, YFSETQ. In DNA, the CDR3 is TGCGCCAGCAGCCCTCGTGCGGGGGGGAGTTCAGATACGCAGTATTTT. Its translation is CASSPRAGGSSDTQYF. Based on the CDR3 plus reference TRBV5-1 and TRBJ2-3, the full variable domain is KAGVTQTPRYLIKTRGQQVTLSCSPISGHRSVSWYQQTPGQGLQFLFEYFSETQRNKGNFPGRFSGRQFSNSRSEMNVSTLELGDSALYLCASSPRAGGSSDTQYFGPGTRLTVL.

V gene TRBV12-3 or TRBV12-4 combines with J gene TRBJ1-2; no definite D call. V was trimmed by 3 bases and J by 1 base, leaving 6 bases between them. The CDR3 sequence is 13 residues long. Here the CDR3 reads CASSFSSNYGYTF. CDR3 nucleotide sequence: TGTGCCAGCAGTTTTTCCAGTAACTATGGCTACACCTTC.